This T cell receptor beta chain is from a study of shared clonotypes between healthy human individuals. Whole-study results and caveats: Estimated richness was generally greater in naive than memory subsets.

Naive CD8 cells comprised CD45RO-negative, CCR7-positively selected cells, excluding terminally differentiated effector memory CD45RA+ cells. Trimming stripped 5 bases from V and 8 bases from J, with 16 bases between. This CDR3 region has 14 residues. Germline lookup yields CDR1 MNHNS and CDR2 SASEGT. Profiling relied on immunoSEQ multiplex PCR, and the TCRdb table lists in-frame clones only, not all of them. The table has some 2,100,000 clones, 90% to 95% seen once. Regarding this clone: Its antigen is not identified.

Sequences were obtained from naive CD8+ T cells from PBMCs. V is TRBV6-1 and J is TRBJ1-3, with D possibly matching TRBD1 (5 bases). This receptor was identified in a man aged 18 to 29 in good health. Some clones in this sample may be carry-over from other donors' samples. This CDR3 reads CASSRGGDGDTIYF. In DNA, the CDR3 is TGTGCCAGCAGTCGCGGGGGTGATGGGGACACCATATATTTT.